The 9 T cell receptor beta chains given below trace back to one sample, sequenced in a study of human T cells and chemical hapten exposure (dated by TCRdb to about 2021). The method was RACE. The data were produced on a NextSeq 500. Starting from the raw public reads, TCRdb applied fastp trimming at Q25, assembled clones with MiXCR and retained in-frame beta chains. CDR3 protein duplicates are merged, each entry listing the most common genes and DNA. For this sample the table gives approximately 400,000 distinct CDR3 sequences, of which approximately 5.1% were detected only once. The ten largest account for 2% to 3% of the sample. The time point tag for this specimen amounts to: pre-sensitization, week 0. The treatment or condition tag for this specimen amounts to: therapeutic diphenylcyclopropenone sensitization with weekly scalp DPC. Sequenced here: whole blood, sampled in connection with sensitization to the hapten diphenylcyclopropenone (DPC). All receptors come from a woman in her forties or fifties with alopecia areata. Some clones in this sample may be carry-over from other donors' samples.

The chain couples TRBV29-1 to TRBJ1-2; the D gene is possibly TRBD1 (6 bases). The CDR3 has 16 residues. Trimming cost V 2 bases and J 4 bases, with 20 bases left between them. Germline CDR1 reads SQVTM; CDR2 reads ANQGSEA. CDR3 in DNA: TGCAGCGTTGAATCTGTCAGGGGCAACAACTTCTATGGCTACACCTTC. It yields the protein CSVESVRGNNFYGYTF.

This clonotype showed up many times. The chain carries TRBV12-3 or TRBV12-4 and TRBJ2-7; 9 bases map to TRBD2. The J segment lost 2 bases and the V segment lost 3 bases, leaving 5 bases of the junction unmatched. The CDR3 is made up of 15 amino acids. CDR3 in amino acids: CASSFQTSGTYEQYF. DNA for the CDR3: TGTGCCAGCAGTTTTCAGACTAGCGGCACCTACGAGCAGTACTTC.

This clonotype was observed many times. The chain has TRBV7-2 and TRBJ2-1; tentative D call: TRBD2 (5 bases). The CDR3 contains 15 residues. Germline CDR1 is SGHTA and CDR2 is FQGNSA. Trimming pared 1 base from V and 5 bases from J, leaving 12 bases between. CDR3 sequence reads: CASSLGLAPNNEQFF. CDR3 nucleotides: TGTGCCAGCAGCTTAGGTCTAGCTCCCAACAATGAGCAGTTCTTC.

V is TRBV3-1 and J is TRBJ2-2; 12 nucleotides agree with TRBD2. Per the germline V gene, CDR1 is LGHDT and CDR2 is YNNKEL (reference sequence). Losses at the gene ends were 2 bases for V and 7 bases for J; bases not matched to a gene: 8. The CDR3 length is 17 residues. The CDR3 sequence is CASSQSPTSGSSGELFF. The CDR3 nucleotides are TGTGCCAGCAGCCAATCGCCGACTAGCGGGAGTAGCGGGGAGCTGTTTTTT.

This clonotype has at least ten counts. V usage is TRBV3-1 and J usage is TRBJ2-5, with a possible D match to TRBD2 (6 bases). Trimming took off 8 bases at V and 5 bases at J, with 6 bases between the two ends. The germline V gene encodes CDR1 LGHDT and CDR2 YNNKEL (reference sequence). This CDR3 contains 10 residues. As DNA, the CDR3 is TGTGCCAGCGCGGGGGAGACCCAGTACTTC. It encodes CASAGETQYF.

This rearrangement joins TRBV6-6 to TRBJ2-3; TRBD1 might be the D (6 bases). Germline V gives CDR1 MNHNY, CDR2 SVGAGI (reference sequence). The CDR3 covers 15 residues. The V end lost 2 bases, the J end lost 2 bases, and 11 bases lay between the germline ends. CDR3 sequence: CASSYQGTATDTQYF. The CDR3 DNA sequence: TGTGCCAGCAGTTACCAGGGGACGGCCACAGATACGCAGTATTTT.

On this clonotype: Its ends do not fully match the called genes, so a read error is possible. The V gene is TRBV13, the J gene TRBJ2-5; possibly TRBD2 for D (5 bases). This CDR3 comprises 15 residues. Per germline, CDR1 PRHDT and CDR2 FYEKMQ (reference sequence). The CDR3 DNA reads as TGTGCCAGCAGCCTAGGAGTGGGTCGGGGAAAGACCCAGTACTTC. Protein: CASSLGVGRGKTQYF. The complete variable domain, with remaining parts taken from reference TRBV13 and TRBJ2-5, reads AAGVIQSPRHLIKEKRETATLKCYPIPRHDTVYWYQQGPGQDPQFLISFYEKMQSDKGSIPDRFSAQQFSDYHSELNMSSLELGDSALYFCASSLGVGRGKTQYFGPGTRLLVL.

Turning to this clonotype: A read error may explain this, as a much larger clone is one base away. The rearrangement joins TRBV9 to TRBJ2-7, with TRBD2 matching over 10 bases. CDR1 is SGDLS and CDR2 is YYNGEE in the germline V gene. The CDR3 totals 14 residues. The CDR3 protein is CACSPASGSAEQYF. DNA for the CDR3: TGTGCCTGCAGCCCAGCTAGCGGGAGCGCCGAGCAGTACTTC.

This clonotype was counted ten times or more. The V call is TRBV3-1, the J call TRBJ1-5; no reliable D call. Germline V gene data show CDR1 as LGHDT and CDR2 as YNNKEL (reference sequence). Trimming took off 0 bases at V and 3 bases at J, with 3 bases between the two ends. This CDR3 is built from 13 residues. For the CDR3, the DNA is TGTGCCAGCAGCCAAGATCTCAATCAGCCCCAGCATTTT. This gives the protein CASSQDLNQPQHF.